A selection of T cell receptor beta chains follows, all from one sample in a study of identical twins. One entry per CDR3 protein results from TCRdb running MiXCR on the 5' RACE reads. The data contain some 1,600,000 distinct CDR3 sequences, 25% to 35% of them singletons. The sequenced sample consisted of cord blood. The receptor set was obtained from a newborn girl in good health. The CDR3 runs from the conserved cysteine through the conserved F or W. A D gene is named only where the DNA matches it firmly. Clone size is stated in some rows and not others, as once, few, many or a class when expanded.

cdr3_nt: TGCAGTGCTACCCCGGACTGGAACAATGAGCAGTTCTTC
cdr3_aa: CSATPDWNNEQFF
d_call: .
clone_size: .
v_call: TRBV20-1
j_call: TRBJ2-1

cdr3_nt: TGTGCCAGCAGTGAAGAACGACAGGGTTTGTCCTACGAGCAGTACTTC
cdr3_aa: CASSEERQGLSYEQYF
d_call: TRBD1
clone_size: .
v_call: TRBV2
j_call: TRBJ2-7

cdr3_nt: TGTGCCACCAGTGATTTCAGGAGACAGGGGGATGACACAGATACGCAGTATTTT
cdr3_aa: CATSDFRRQGDDTDTQYF
d_call: TRBD1
clone_size: .
v_call: TRBV24-1
j_call: TRBJ2-3

cdr3_nt: TGTGCCAGCAGCTTAAGGACAGGGGACTACGAGCAGTACTTC
cdr3_aa: CASSLRTGDYEQYF
d_call: TRBD1
clone_size: many
v_call: TRBV5-1
j_call: TRBJ2-7

cdr3_nt: TGCAGTGCTTATGGGATAGGGTCCCCCTACGAGCAGTACTTC
cdr3_aa: CSAYGIGSPYEQYF
d_call: .
clone_size: .
v_call: TRBV20-1
j_call: TRBJ2-7

cdr3_nt: TGCGCCAGCAGCCAAGGAGGGGTCTATTCTCTGATTTATAATTCACCCCTCCACTTT
cdr3_aa: CASSQGGVYSLIYNSPLHF
d_call: .
clone_size: .
v_call: TRBV4-1
j_call: TRBJ1-6

cdr3_nt: TGCAGTGCTAACCCGACTAGTAGAATTTACAATGAGCAGTTCTTC
cdr3_aa: CSANPTSRIYNEQFF
d_call: .
clone_size: .
v_call: TRBV20-1
j_call: TRBJ2-1

cdr3_nt: TGCAGCGTTGCCCGGACAGGCCTCCAAGAGACCCAGTACTTC
cdr3_aa: CSVARTGLQETQYF
d_call: TRBD1
clone_size: many
v_call: TRBV29-1
j_call: TRBJ2-5

cdr3_nt: TGTGCCAGCAGTTTGGTAGCGGGAGTTTTGACCGGGGAGCTGTTTTTT
cdr3_aa: CASSLVAGVLTGELFF
d_call: TRBD2
clone_size: .
v_call: TRBV27
j_call: TRBJ2-2

cdr3_nt: TGTGCCAGCACCCCGGGAGGGGTCACTGAAGCTTTCTTT
cdr3_aa: CASTPGGVTEAFF
d_call: .
clone_size: .
v_call: TRBV6-5
j_call: TRBJ1-1

cdr3_nt: TGTGCCAGCAGCATTGCGGACAGGGACACCGGGGAGCTGTTTTTT
cdr3_aa: CASSIADRDTGELFF
d_call: .
clone_size: .
v_call: TRBV21-1
j_call: TRBJ2-2

cdr3_nt: TGTGCCAGCTCACCCCGTCCAAATGAGCAGTTCTTC
cdr3_aa: CASSPRPNEQFF
d_call: .
clone_size: few
v_call: TRBV18
j_call: TRBJ2-1

cdr3_nt: TGTGCCAGCAGCCCGTCAACAGCCGAGGGTGGCTATGGCTACACCTTC
cdr3_aa: CASSPSTAEGGYGYTF
d_call: .
clone_size: few
v_call: TRBV4-2
j_call: TRBJ1-2

cdr3_nt: TGTGCCAGCAGTTTAGTATCCGCCGGTACGAGAGCTTTCTTT
cdr3_aa: CASSLVSAGTRAFF
d_call: .
clone_size: .
v_call: TRBV12-3/TRBV12-4
j_call: TRBJ1-1

cdr3_nt: TGTGCCAGCAGTCTCCGGGACCCGAGGGGCGAGCAGTACTTC
cdr3_aa: CASSLRDPRGEQYF
d_call: .
clone_size: few
v_call: TRBV27
j_call: TRBJ2-7

cdr3_nt: TGTGCCAGCAGTCCCGGACAGACGGGCTACACCTTC
cdr3_aa: CASSPGQTGYTF
d_call: .
clone_size: .
v_call: TRBV6-6
j_call: TRBJ1-2

cdr3_nt: TGCAGTGCTAGTCTTCGGACAGTTGGGACCCTGTACGAGCAGTACTTC
cdr3_aa: CSASLRTVGTLYEQYF
d_call: .
clone_size: .
v_call: TRBV20-1
j_call: TRBJ2-7

cdr3_nt: TGCGCCAGCACTCTTTCGGGGGCCGGGTATACGCAGTATTTT
cdr3_aa: CASTLSGAGYTQYF
d_call: .
clone_size: once
v_call: TRBV5-1
j_call: TRBJ2-3

cdr3_nt: TGTGCCAGCAGTCCCGGGGACCTAATGACCTATGGCTACACCTTC
cdr3_aa: CASSPGDLMTYGYTF
d_call: .
clone_size: many
v_call: TRBV12-3/TRBV12-4
j_call: TRBJ1-2

cdr3_nt: TGTGCCAGCACTGCAAGCTTGACAGGGGAATATGGCTACACCTTC
cdr3_aa: CASTASLTGEYGYTF
d_call: TRBD1
clone_size: .
v_call: TRBV6-1
j_call: TRBJ1-2

cdr3_nt: TGCAGTGCTAGGTCCCCGAGCCCCTACAATGAGCAGTTCTTC
cdr3_aa: CSARSPSPYNEQFF
d_call: .
clone_size: .
v_call: TRBV20-1
j_call: TRBJ2-1

cdr3_nt: TGTGCCAGCAGCCCAGGTGGGGGAGTTAATTCACCCCTCCACTTT
cdr3_aa: CASSPGGGVNSPLHF
d_call: .
clone_size: .
v_call: TRBV7-2
j_call: TRBJ1-6

cdr3_nt: TGCAGTGCTAGAGATCCCTTGGGACTAGCGGGGGCGGGAGATACGCAGTATTTT
cdr3_aa: CSARDPLGLAGAGDTQYF
d_call: TRBD2
clone_size: .
v_call: TRBV20-1
j_call: TRBJ2-3

cdr3_nt: TGTGCCAGCGGTGACAGGGTTAACTATGGCTACACCTTC
cdr3_aa: CASGDRVNYGYTF
d_call: TRBD1
clone_size: .
v_call: TRBV2
j_call: TRBJ1-2

cdr3_nt: TGCAGCGTTGGCAGGGAAGTTCACTACGAGCAGTACTTC
cdr3_aa: CSVGREVHYEQYF
d_call: .
clone_size: many
v_call: TRBV29-1
j_call: TRBJ2-7

cdr3_nt: TGTGCCAGCAGTGAATCCTGGACTAGCTGGAACCTTCACGAGCAGTACTTC
cdr3_aa: CASSESWTSWNLHEQYF
d_call: TRBD2
clone_size: .
v_call: TRBV25-1
j_call: TRBJ2-7